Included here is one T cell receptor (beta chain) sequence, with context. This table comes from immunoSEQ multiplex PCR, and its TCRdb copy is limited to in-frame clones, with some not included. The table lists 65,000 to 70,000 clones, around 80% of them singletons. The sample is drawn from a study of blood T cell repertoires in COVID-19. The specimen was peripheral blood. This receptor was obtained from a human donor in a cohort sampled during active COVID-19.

CDR3 sequence: CASGEDEQFF. CDR3 in DNA: TGTGCCAGCGGAGAGGATGAGCAGTTCTTC. The chain has TRBV6-6 and TRBJ2-1; no firm D call. CDR1 MNHNY and CDR2 SVGAGI come from the germline V gene (reference sequence). The CDR3 is 10 amino acids. Trimming removed 8 bases at V and 8 bases at J, with 7 bases between.